The 15 T cell receptor beta chains reported below all come from one sample, sequenced in a study of T cells in Graves' hyperthyroidism and ophthalmopathy. The investigators amplified TCR beta CDR3 regions from RNA transcripts. First-round RT-PCR of the TCR CDR3 relied on the HTBI primer set. TCRdb analysed the multiplex PCR reads with MiXCR anew, one entry per CDR3 protein. The table has roughly 710,000 distinct CDR3 sequences, 30% to 40% seen once. Source material: blood. The receptors were sampled from a woman aged 40 to 50 with Graves' hyperthyroidism.

Ten or more counts support this clonotype. The chain combines TRBV19 with TRBJ1-1; 7 positions agree with TRBD1. The germline CDR1 and CDR2 sequences are LNHDA and SQIVND (reference sequence). The V and J ends lost 7 bases and 0 bases, in that order; junction bases with no gene match: 8. CDR3 size: 15 residues. The CDR3 DNA sequence: TGTGCCAGTACCCCAGGGGACAGACTGAACACTGAAGCTTTCTTT. This codes for CASTPGDRLNTEAFF. The variable domain in full, completed from reference TRBV19 and TRBJ1-1, reads DGGITQSPKYLFRKEGQNVTLSCEQNLNHDAMYWYRQDPGQGLRLIYYSQIVNDFQKGDIAEGYSVSREKKESFPLTVTSAQKNPTAFYLCASTPGDRLNTEAFFGQGTRLTVV.

This clonotype has a count of ten or more. The gene calls are TRBV7-9 and TRBJ2-2; D possibly corresponds to TRBD1 (5 bases). V dropped 5 bases and J dropped 3 bases, with 13 bases sitting between them. This CDR3 spans 15 amino acids. Per the germline V gene, CDR1 is SEHNR and CDR2 is FQNEAQ (reference sequence). DNA of the CDR3: TGTGCCAGCAGCGCGTCAACAGGTCACACCGGGGAGCTGTTTTTT. Amino acids: CASSASTGHTGELFF.

Regarding this clonotype: Germline and junction disagree at one end, which may indicate a read error. This chain uses TRBV20-1 with TRBJ1-6; D remains ambiguous. Per the germline V gene, CDR1 is DFQATT and CDR2 is SNEGSKA (reference sequence). This CDR3 contains 14 residues. This CDR3 is CSARAGRQFSPLRF. DNA of the CDR3: TGCAGTGCTAGAGCGGGCAGACAATTTTCACCCCTCCGCTTT.

Comments on this clonotype: This may arise from a read error, as a much more abundant clone is one base away. The rearrangement joins TRBV12-3 or TRBV12-4 to TRBJ2-5; TRBD1 agrees at 7 bases. This CDR3 comprises 14 residues. Trimming took 6 bases from V and 5 from J; bases not matched to a gene: 9. In nucleotides, the CDR3 is TGTGCCAGCAGCCCGGGACAGCTCACTGAGACCCAGTACTTC. Its protein product is CASSPGQLTETQYF.

V and J are TRBV19 and TRBJ1-1; 9 nucleotides align to TRBD1. The V gene end was trimmed by 5 bases and the J gene end by 7 bases; junction bases not matched to a gene: 11. This CDR3 has 15 residues. Germline CDR1 and CDR2: LNHDA and SQIVND (reference sequence). The CDR3 loop is CASSPRDRVVREAFF. In DNA form, the CDR3 reads TGTGCCAGTAGTCCCCGGGACAGGGTGGTTCGTGAAGCTTTCTTT.

This clonotype appeared a few times. The chain uses TRBV20-1 and TRBJ2-7; 9 bases match TRBD2. The germline CDR1 and CDR2 sequences are DFQATT and SNEGSKA (reference sequence). V shed 0 bases, J shed 7 bases, and the junction held 10 bases outside the gene matches. There are 15 residues in the CDR3. CDR3 loop: CSARDRLAGSVEQYF. In DNA form, the CDR3 reads TGCAGTGCTAGAGATCGTCTAGCGGGATCCGTAGAGCAGTACTTC.

A note on this clonotype: A clone one base away is much larger, so this may be a read error. The genes are TRBV5-1 and TRBJ1-1; D is unclear. The CDR3 contains 12 residues. Germline CDR1 SGHRS, CDR2 YFSETQ. CDR3 in amino acids: CASSLDLSGAFF. CDR3 nucleotides: TGTGCCAGCAGCTTAGATTTAAGTGGAGCTTTCTTT.

In this sample, this clonotype turned up many times. The genes are TRBV15 and TRBJ2-7, with no clear D. Trimming took off 0 bases at V and 7 bases at J, with 7 bases between the two ends. Germline values: CDR1 LNHNV, CDR2 YYDKDF (reference sequence). The CDR3 length is 12 residues. The CDR3 DNA reads as TGTGCCACCAGCAGAGATTCACGGGAGCAGTACTTC. Translated, it gives CATSRDSREQYF.

The genes are TRBV10-3 and TRBJ1-5; 10 bases map to TRBD1. V shed 6 bases and J 3 bases; nucleotides not matched to a gene: 2. The length of the CDR3 is 14 residues. Germline values: CDR1 ENHRY, CDR2 SYGVKD. CDR3 bases: TGTGCCATCAGGGGACAGGGGCTCAATCAGCCCCAGCATTTT. This gives the protein CAIRGQGLNQPQHF.

V gene TRBV20-1 combines with J gene TRBJ2-7; D not resolved. CDR3 length equals 11 residues. Germline V lookup: CDR1 DFQATT, CDR2 SNEGSKA (reference sequence). Trimming left V 3 bases short and J 3 bases short, with 6 bases between. In DNA, the CDR3 is TGCAGTGCTAGCCGTTACTACGAGCAGTACTTC. It specifies CSASRYYEQYF.

This clonotype was observed at least ten times. V gene TRBV7-2 combines with J gene TRBJ2-7; no firm D call. With 5 bases removed from V and 3 bases from J, the gap between germline ends came to 8 bases. The CDR3 is 12 amino acids. The germline V gene encodes CDR1 SGHTA and CDR2 FQGNSA. In nucleotides, the CDR3 is TGTGCCAGCAGCCTCAGAGACTACGAGCAGTACTTC. It codes for CASSLRDYEQYF.

This chain links TRBV6-5 with TRBJ1-5; weak D call: TRBD1 (5 bases). Germline V gene data show CDR1 as MNHEY and CDR2 as SVGAGI. The germline V and J ends were trimmed by 5 bases and 1 base, with 15 bases remaining between them. This CDR3 comprises 16 residues. CDR3 coding DNA: TGTGCCAGCAGTCCTCAGGGAGAGTGGAGCAATCAGCCCCAGCATTTT. It codes for CASSPQGEWSNQPQHF.

For this clonotype: A much larger clone is a single base away; this may be a read error. The chain employs TRBV29-1 and TRBJ2-5; D is ambiguous. Trimming removed 3 bases at V and 7 bases at J, with 6 bases between. This CDR3 is 10 amino acids long. Germline CDR1 is SQVTM and CDR2 is ANQGSEA. The CDR3 DNA follows: TGCAGCGTTGACGGCGGGACCCAGTACTTC. It specifies CSVDGGTQYF.

In its sample, this clonotype was seen once. The junction shows a germline mismatch at one end, possibly a read error. The chain joins TRBV20-1 to TRBJ1-5; 10 bases align to TRBD1. The germline V gene has CDR1 DFQATT and CDR2 SNEGSKA (reference sequence). This CDR3 has 13 amino acids. The CDR3, as DNA: TGCGGTGCCCCGGACAGGGGGAATCAGCCCCAGCATTTT. This gives the protein CGAPDRGNQPQHF.

At least ten counts were recorded for this clonotype. V and J are TRBV19 and TRBJ1-2; 7 bases align to TRBD1. Losses at the gene ends were 3 bases for V and 0 bases for J; bases not matched to a gene: 7. Germline V gene sequence: CDR1 LNHDA, CDR2 SQIVND (reference sequence). The CDR3 totals 16 residues. CDR3 DNA sequence: TGTGCCAGTAGTATCAAAGGGACAGTGCCTAACTATGGCTACACCTTC. Translated: CASSIKGTVPNYGYTF. The whole variable domain, remainder taken from reference TRBV19 and TRBJ1-2, is DGGITQSPKYLFRKEGQNVTLSCEQNLNHDAMYWYRQDPGQGLRLIYYSQIVNDFQKGDIAEGYSVSREKKESFPLTVTSAQKNPTAFYLCASSIKGTVPNYGYTFGSGTRLTVV.